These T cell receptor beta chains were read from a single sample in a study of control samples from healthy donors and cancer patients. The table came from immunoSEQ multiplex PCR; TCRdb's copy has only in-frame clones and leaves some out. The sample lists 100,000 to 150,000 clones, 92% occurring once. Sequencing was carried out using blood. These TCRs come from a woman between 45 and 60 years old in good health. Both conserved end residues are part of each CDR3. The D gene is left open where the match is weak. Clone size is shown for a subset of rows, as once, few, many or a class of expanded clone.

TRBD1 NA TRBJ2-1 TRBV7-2 CASSLGQGKWVGNEQFF TGTGCCAGCAGCCTGGGACAGGGGAAATGGGTGGGCAATGAGCAGTTCTTC
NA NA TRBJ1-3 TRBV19 CASSTTSGNTIYF TGTGCCAGTAGTACAACGTCTGGAAACACCATATATTTT
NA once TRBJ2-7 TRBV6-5 CASSYQGNSYEQYF TGTGCCAGCAGTTACCAAGGGAATTCCTACGAGCAGTACTTC
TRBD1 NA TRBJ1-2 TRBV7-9 CASSLLPGQEFGGYTF TGTGCCAGCAGCCTGCTACCGGGACAGGAGTTCGGTGGCTACACCTTC
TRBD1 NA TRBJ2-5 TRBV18 CASSPQGVGETQYF TGTGCCAGCTCACCTCAGGGGGTAGGTGAGACCCAGTACTTC
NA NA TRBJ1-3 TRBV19 CASTPGTSSGNTIYF TGTGCCAGTACCCCCGGCACGAGCTCTGGAAACACCATATATTTT
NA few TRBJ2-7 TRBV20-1 CSAKNTYEQYF TGCAGTGCCAAAAACACCTACGAGCAGTACTTC
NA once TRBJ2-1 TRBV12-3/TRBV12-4 CASSQTPNEQFF TGTGCCAGCAGTCAAACCCCCAATGAGCAGTTCTTC
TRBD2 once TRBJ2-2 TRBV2 CASSVVAGGPGELFF TGTGCCAGCAGTGTTGTAGCGGGGGGCCCCGGGGAGCTGTTTTTT
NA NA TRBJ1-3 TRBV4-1 CASSTGLSGNTIYF TGCGCCAGCAGTACAGGACTCTCTGGAAACACCATATATTTT
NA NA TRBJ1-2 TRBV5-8 CASSLWSPQRNNYGYTF TGTGCCAGCAGCCTATGGTCTCCACAGCGCAACAACTATGGCTACACCTTC
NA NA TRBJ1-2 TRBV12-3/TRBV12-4 CASSPGLSHRTF TGTGCCAGCAGCCCCGGGCTATCCCATAGGACCTTC
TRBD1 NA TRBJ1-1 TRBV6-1 CASSATGGPANTEAFF TGTGCCAGCAGTGCGACAGGGGGACCAGCGAACACTGAAGCTTTCTTT
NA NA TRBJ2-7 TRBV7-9 CASSLQGTYEQYF TGTGCCAGCAGCTTACAGGGAACCTACGAGCAGTACTTC
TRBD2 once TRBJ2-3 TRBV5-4 CASRFSGMRADTQYF TGTGCCAGCAGGTTTAGCGGGATGAGGGCAGATACGCAGTATTTT
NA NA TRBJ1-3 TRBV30 CAWSVRASGNTIYF TGTGCCTGGAGTGTAAGAGCGTCTGGAAACACCATATATTTT
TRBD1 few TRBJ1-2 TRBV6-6 CASSPGQGAAYGYTF TGTGCCAGCAGTCCGGGACAGGGGGCGGCCTATGGCTACACCTTC
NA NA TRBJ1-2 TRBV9 CASSGQSGWDGYTF TGTGCCAGCAGCGGACAAAGCGGGTGGGATGGCTACACCTTC
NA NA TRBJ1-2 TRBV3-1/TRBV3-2 CASSQDGNVNYGYTF TGTGCCAGCAGCCAAGATGGGAATGTGAACTATGGCTACACCTTC
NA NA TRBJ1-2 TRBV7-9 CASSLAVGGIGGYTF TGTGCCAGCAGCTTAGCAGTCGGAGGGATAGGGGGCTACACCTTC
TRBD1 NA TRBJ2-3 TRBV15 CATSSRQGSDTQYF TGTGCCACCAGCTCCCGACAGGGTTCAGATACGCAGTATTTT
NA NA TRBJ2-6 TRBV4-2 CASSQEGASTGANVLTF TGTGCCAGCAGCCAAGAAGGGGCTAGCACCGGGGCCAACGTCCTGACTTTC
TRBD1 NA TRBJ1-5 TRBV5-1 CASKEGTGINQPQHF TGCGCCAGCAAGGAAGGGACAGGGATCAATCAGCCCCAGCATTTT
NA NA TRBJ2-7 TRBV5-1 CASSWGTWGNEQYF TGCGCCAGCAGCTGGGGGACGTGGGGTAACGAGCAGTACTTC
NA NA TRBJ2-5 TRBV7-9 CASSLARGAEETQYF TGTGCCAGCAGCTTAGCGCGCGGGGCGGAGGAGACCCAGTACTTC
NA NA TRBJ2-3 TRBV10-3 CAISERGATDTQYF TGTGCCATCAGTGAGAGGGGGGCCACAGATACGCAGTATTTT